The 29 T cell receptor beta chains listed next were all sequenced from one sample in a study of cytomegalovirus exposure and HLA in healthy donors. The PCR made use of 60 Vbeta and 13 Jbeta primers. Here immunoSEQ multiplex PCR was the method, and the copy in TCRdb shows in-frame clones only, minus some. Of around 150,000 clones in the sample, nearly 80% were seen once. The source material was PBMCs. All receptors derive from a man younger than 30 in good health and CMV-seropositive.

The rearrangement joins TRBV7-8 to TRBJ1-2; D ambiguous. Germline CDR1 and CDR2: SGHVS and FQNEAQ. This CDR3 spans 14 amino acids. Trimming stripped 5 bases from V and 5 bases from J, with 15 bases between. CDR3 protein: CASSPRTVKYGYTF. The CDR3, as DNA: TGTGCCAGCAGCCCCCGGACTGTTAAGTATGGCTACACCTTC.

This clone is a singleton in its sample. The chain combines TRBV18 with TRBJ2-3; a weak D match, TRBD1 (5 bases). Germline CDR1 reads KGHSH; CDR2 reads LQKENI. V lost 2 bases to trimming and J lost 6 bases, with 9 bases between them. The CDR3 is 13 residues long. The DNA for the CDR3 is TGTGCCAGCTCACCAAGGACAACCGATACGCAGTATTTT. Translating it yields CASSPRTTDTQYF.

Concerning this clone: At one of its ends the junction is not consistent with the germline gene, which may arise from a read error. The genes are TRBV7-9 and TRBJ1-4, with TRBD1 matching over 10 bases. From germline, CDR1 is SEHNR and CDR2 FQNEAQ (reference sequence). The CDR3 spans 16 residues. CDR3 in DNA: TGTTCCAGCAGCTTAGTTAAAGGGACAGGGGATGAAAAACTGTTTTTT. It encodes CSSSLVKGTGDEKLFF.

The genes are TRBV7-2 and TRBJ2-1; D remains ambiguous. This CDR3 has 15 residues. V was clipped by 4 bases and J by 0 bases, with 10 bases between them. Germline CDR1 SGHTA, CDR2 FQGNSA. CDR3 sequence (DNA): TGTGCCAGCAGCTCTCAGATAAACTCCTACAATGAGCAGTTCTTC. This gives the protein CASSSQINSYNEQFF.

The rearrangement joins TRBV15 to TRBJ2-7, with D possibly matching TRBD1 (7 bases). The germline V gene has CDR1 LNHNV and CDR2 YYDKDF (reference sequence). The ends were cut back, 9 bases at V and 6 bases at J, with 18 bases in the middle. The CDR3 length is 13 residues. The CDR3 is CATTNRQGGEQYF. The CDR3 nucleotides read TGTGCCACTACAAATAGACAGGGAGGCGAGCAGTACTTC.

The gene calls are TRBV25-1 and TRBJ2-3; D possibly corresponds to TRBD2 (5 bases). The CDR3 sequence is 14 residues long. The V and J ends lost 4 bases and 2 bases respectively, with 10 bases between them. Germline CDR1 and CDR2: MGHDK and SYGVNS. The CDR3: CASSASGITDTQYF. Written as DNA, the CDR3 is TGTGCCAGCAGTGCGTCCGGGATCACAGATACGCAGTATTTT.

The chain joins TRBV4-2 to TRBJ1-5; possibly TRBD1 for D (6 bases). Germline CDR1 reads LGHNA; CDR2 reads YNFKEQ. CDR3 length equals 15 residues. Trimming took off 4 bases at V and 4 bases at J, with 14 bases between the two ends. For the CDR3, the DNA is TGTGCCAGCAGCCCCCTCGACAGGAATAATCAGCCCCAGCATTTT. Translated, it gives CASSPLDRNNQPQHF.

The V call is TRBV30, the J call TRBJ1-5; TRBD1 matches at 8 bases. Germline V gene sequence: CDR1 GTSNPN, CDR2 SVGIG (reference sequence). V dropped 3 bases and J dropped 4; count of bases not matched to a gene: 5. The CDR3 loop spans 14 amino acids. CDR3 coding DNA: TGTGCCTGGAGGGGGACAGGAAGGAATCAGCCCCAGCATTTT. Translation gives CAWRGTGRNQPQHF. Full variable domain (rest looked up from reference TRBV30 and TRBJ1-5): SQTIHQWPATLVQPVGSPLSLECTVEGTSNPNLYWYRQAAGRGLQLLFYSVGIGQISSEVPQNLSASRPQDRQFILSSKKLLLSDSGFYLCAWRGTGRNQPQHFGDGTRLSIL.

The genes are TRBV2 and TRBJ1-2; D gene unclear. V lost 7 bases and J lost 7, with 13 bases in between. From germline, CDR1 is SNHLY and CDR2 FYNNEI. The CDR3 runs 12 residues. DNA for the CDR3: TGTGCCAGCATTATTGAGGGCAGTGGCTACACCTTC. Protein: CASIIEGSGYTF.

V gene TRBV11-2 combines with J gene TRBJ2-2; TRBD1 might be the D (6 bases). The ends were cut back, 4 bases at V and 4 bases at J, with 13 bases in the middle. Germline CDR1 is SGHAT and CDR2 is FQNNGV. CDR3 size: 15 residues. The CDR3 DNA is TGTGCCAGCAGCTCCTCTGGGACAATCACCGGGGAGCTGTTTTTT. Translation gives CASSSSGTITGELFF.

This clone appeared a few times. Here the CDR3 reads CASSQLDRTQETQYF. CDR3 DNA sequence: TGTGCCAGCAGCCAGCTGGACAGGACACAAGAGACCCAGTACTTC. The rearrangement joins TRBV14 to TRBJ2-5, with TRBD1 matching over 7 bases. Looked up from germline, CDR1 is SGHDN and CDR2 is FVKESK. The junction had 6 bases not matched to a gene; V was cut back by 3 bases and J by 2 bases. The CDR3 runs to 15 residues.

The CDR3, as DNA: TGTGCCAGTCTTCCCGGCCGGACAGGCATCACAGATACGCAGTATTTT. Its protein is CASLPGRTGITDTQYF. V usage is TRBV7-6 and J usage is TRBJ2-3; the match to TRBD1 covers 7 bases. Looked up from germline, CDR1 is SGHVS and CDR2 is FNYEAQ. The length of the CDR3 is 16 residues. J lost 2 bases, V lost 9 bases, and 14 bases had no gene match.

This sequence joins TRBV5-1 and TRBJ2-7; tentatively, D is TRBD1 (5 bases). Germline values: CDR1 SGHRS, CDR2 YFSETQ. V was cut by 4 bases and J by 4 bases, with 12 bases left in between. The CDR3 is made up of 13 amino acids. The CDR3 DNA reads as TGCGCCAGCAGCGCATTAACAGGTTACGAGCAGTACTTC. Protein: CASSALTGYEQYF.

The V call is TRBV4-3, the J call TRBJ1-1, with D hard to call. The germline V gene encodes CDR1 LGHNA and CDR2 YSLEER. The CDR3 is 14 amino acids. Trimming took 1 base from V and 3 from J, leaving 9 bases between them. CDR3 in DNA: TGCGCCAGCAGCCAAGGGGGAGGGTACACTGAAGCTTTCTTT. This gives the protein CASSQGGGYTEAFF.

J is TRBJ2-2 and V is TRBV19; tentative D call: TRBD2 (6 bases). Germline V gene sequence: CDR1 LNHDA, CDR2 SQIVND (reference sequence). The V end lost 9 bases, the J end lost 4 bases, and 12 bases lay between the germline ends. The CDR3 totals 13 residues. The CDR3 spells CASRRAGTGELFF. The CDR3 DNA reads TGTGCCAGCCGGAGGGCCGGCACCGGGGAGCTGTTTTTT.

A few counts support this clone. The chain links TRBV2 to TRBJ2-5, with TRBD2 matching over 8 bases. The germline CDR1 and CDR2 sequences are SNHLY and FYNNEI. The CDR3 sequence is 15 residues long. V was clipped by 0 bases and J by 9 bases; unmatched bases: 9. The CDR3 sequence is CASSEAHGGERPQYF. In nucleotides, the CDR3 is TGTGCCAGCAGTGAAGCGCACGGGGGGGAGCGGCCCCAGTACTTC. Filled out from reference TRBV2 and TRBJ2-5, the complete variable domain reads EPEVTQTPSHQVTQMGQEVILRCVPISNHLYFYWYRQILGQKVEFLVSFYNNEISEKSEIFDDQFSVERPDGSNFTLKIRSTKLEDSAMYFCASSEAHGGERPQYFGPGTRLLVL.

The gene calls are TRBV30 and TRBJ1-2; D ambiguous. The V end lost 4 bases, the J end lost 1 base, and 7 bases lay between the germline ends. Germline-derived CDR1 and CDR2 are GTSNPN and SVGIG (reference sequence). The CDR3 is 12 residues long. The CDR3 coding sequence is TGTGCCTGGACTATGGTTAACTATGGCTACACCTTC. It is translated as CAWTMVNYGYTF.

V and J are TRBV29-1 and TRBJ2-3; D remains ambiguous. Between the trimmed V and J ends, which lost 2 bases and 4 bases, there was a span of 16 bases. Germline V gene sequence: CDR1 SQVTM, CDR2 ANQGSEA. The CDR3 totals 15 residues. The CDR3 reads CSVEKLLPVADTQYF. The CDR3 DNA reads TGCAGCGTTGAAAAACTACTCCCGGTCGCAGATACGCAGTATTTT.

The rearrangement uses TRBV9 and TRBJ1-1, with 8 positions matching TRBD1. There are 13 residues in the CDR3. The V gene's germline CDR1 is SGDLS and CDR2 YYNGEE. The ends lost 1 base at V and 7 bases at J; junction bases unmatched: 3. The CDR3 region has the DNA TGTGCCAGCAGCGTATTCGGACAGGGTGAAGCTTTCTTT. It codes for CASSVFGQGEAFF.

CDR3 residues: CASRQIAGGSYEQYF. The DNA for the CDR3 is TGCGCCAGCAGACAAATAGCGGGAGGGTCCTACGAGCAGTACTTC. The chain carries TRBV4-1 and TRBJ2-7; TRBD2 aligns across 11 bases. The CDR3 sequence is 15 residues long. The germline V gene has CDR1 MGHRA and CDR2 YSYEKL. The trim removed 6 bases at V and 1 base at J, leaving 5 bases unmatched.

This sequence joins TRBV12-5 and TRBJ2-1; D might be TRBD2 (5 bases). In germline, CDR1 is LGHNT, CDR2 FRNRAP. The V and J ends lost 7 bases and 3 bases respectively, with 16 bases between them. CDR3 size: 15 residues. CDR3 sequence: CASAPALDFYNEQFF. The DNA for the CDR3 is TGTGCTAGTGCCCCAGCCCTGGACTTCTACAATGAGCAGTTCTTC.

The V gene is TRBV5-1, the J gene TRBJ2-5, with a possible D match to TRBD1 (7 bases). V lost 3 bases, J lost 2 bases, and 11 bases lay in between. Germline V gives CDR1 SGHRS, CDR2 YFSETQ. CDR3 size: 14 residues. CDR3 in amino acids: CASSSTGTQETQYF. In nucleotides, the CDR3 is TGCGCCAGCAGCTCGACAGGGACTCAAGAGACCCAGTACTTC.

The CDR3 sequence: CASSLDRANEQFF. Written as DNA, the CDR3 is TGTGCCAGCAGCCTGGACAGGGCGAATGAGCAGTTCTTC. This chain uses TRBV11-3 with TRBJ2-1; 8 bases agree with TRBD1. The germline V gene encodes CDR1 SGHNT and CDR2 YENEEA. The CDR3 runs 13 residues. With V trimmed by 5 bases and J by 7 bases, 4 bases remained unmatched.

The V and J genes are TRBV11-1 and TRBJ1-1, with D possibly matching TRBD1 (5 bases). The CDR3 has 14 residues. V gave up 5 bases and J gave up 1 base, with 11 bases separating them. Germline V lookup: CDR1 SGHAT, CDR2 FQDESV (reference sequence). The CDR3 coding sequence is TGTGCCAGCAGCCCTGACAGAACGAACACTGAAGCTTTCTTT. Amino acids: CASSPDRTNTEAFF.

The chain links TRBV6-6 to TRBJ1-2; the match to TRBD1 covers 8 bases. The J segment lost 6 bases and the V segment lost 5 bases, leaving 8 bases of the junction unmatched. The CDR3 is made up of 14 amino acids. CDR1 is MNHNY and CDR2 is SVGAGI in the germline V gene (reference sequence). CDR3: CASSGEGQANGYTF. The DNA of the CDR3 is TGTGCCAGCAGTGGAGAGGGACAGGCGAATGGCTACACCTTC.

The sample holds one count of this clone. V usage is TRBV7-9 and J usage is TRBJ1-1; D is undetermined. Germline loops: CDR1 SEHNR, CDR2 FQNEAQ (reference sequence). V was pared by 1 base and J by 5 bases, with 11 bases between. This CDR3 has 14 amino acids. The CDR3 loop reads CASSLGMRETEAFF. The CDR3 coding sequence is TGTGCCAGCAGCTTAGGAATGCGGGAAACTGAAGCTTTCTTT.

The chain links TRBV11-2 to TRBJ2-7; TRBD1 agrees at 10 bases. CDR3 length: 15 amino acids. Germline values: CDR1 SGHAT, CDR2 FQNNGV. The junction had 7 bases not matched to a gene; V was cut back by 6 bases and J by 2 bases. The CDR3 loop reads CASSSGTGVPYEQYF. The CDR3 coding sequence is TGTGCCAGCAGTTCCGGGACAGGGGTGCCCTACGAGCAGTACTTC.

This chain links TRBV18 with TRBJ2-7; D is possibly TRBD2 (5 bases). V shed 0 bases and J shed 2 bases, with 11 bases lying between them. The germline V gene has CDR1 KGHSH and CDR2 LQKENI. CDR3 length: 15 amino acids. CDR3 coding DNA: TGTGCCAGCTCACCACCGACTATCTCAGCCTACGAGCAGTACTTC. Residues: CASSPPTISAYEQYF.

This chain joins TRBV2 and TRBJ1-4; D gene unclear. Trimming cost V 3 bases and J 7 bases, with 12 bases left between them. In germline, CDR1 is SNHLY, CDR2 FYNNEI. The CDR3 length is 14 residues. The CDR3 nucleotides read TGTGCCAGCAGTGAGTTGGTGTCGGGTGAAAAACTGTTTTTT. This gives the protein CASSELVSGEKLFF.